Listed below are T cell receptor beta chains from one sample, sequenced in a study of CD8+ T cells in alopecia areata. Using immunoSEQ multiplex PCR, the repertoire was profiled, and TCRdb retains in-frame clones only, with some absent. The sample comprises some 180,000 clones, 63% of which are singletons, and approximately 1.7% rests with the top ten. The sequencing here drew on CD4+ T cells sorted from blood, taken at week 0. These receptors all stem from a human donor with alopecia areata. CDR3s leave out the opening cysteine and the closing phenylalanine or tryptophan. Each record gives: V gene, CDR3 protein.

>TRBV11-2
ASSLNTNTGELF
>TRBV6-5
ASSRGATEAF
>TRBV29-1
SVTRGTGANVLT
>TRBV10-3
AISKLQRVGTNKPGEQY
>TRBV27
ASSLGWGRQNTEAF
>TRBV4-3
ASSQEDRGPSPLH
>TRBV2
ASSEYGVEAF
>TRBV7-2
ASSSGRSETQY
>TRBV2
ASSVESGANVLT
>TRBV30
ALQYRGGTDTQY
>TRBV7-2
ASSPWGISDTDTQY
>TRBV30
AWSVHRELEKLF
>TRBV30
AWSVKNTEAF
>TRBV29-1
SVVSGQGSTEAF
>TRBV30
AWTKGSNQPQH
>TRBV5-4
ASSLGTGSSYEQY
>TRBV29-1
SVEGQGNTEAF
>TRBV30
AWSVPRGSGANVLT
>TRBV30
AWSLAGGSYNEQF
>TRBV4-3
ASSPDPGQGISEQY
>TRBV6-1
ASRETGTGEAF
>TRBV10-3
AAPGYPYGYT
>TRBV5-1
ASSQRPGYEQY
>TRBV14
ASSQDTFYGYT
>TRBV29-1
SVHPQGVTEAF
>TRBV27
ASSPLIAEPQH
>TRBV7-3
ASSQGLAGSETQY
>TRBV30
AWGRVFYEQY
>TRBV5-1
ASSLNTDQPQH
>TRBV30
AWDRGDNSPLH
>TRBV14
ASSRVSGTGVYEQY
>TRBV29-1
SVRAGGVETQY
>TRBV29-1
SVLGGGLNEQF
>TRBV2
ASNEGLAGEYEQY
>TRBV28
ASSTLPDRTWPTDTQY
>TRBV7-2
ASSLGGQGTEQY
>TRBV18
ASSPPKEARKQETQY
>TRBV6-1
ASSEEGRGNTIY
>TRBV15
ATSRASGGETQY
>TRBV29-1
SLTHNTEAF